The 32 T cell receptor beta chains reported below all come from one sample, sequenced in a study of T cell repertoires in cytomegalovirus infection. Their specific antigens are unknown. Using its own MiXCR run on the reads, TCRdb lists one record per CDR3 protein. In the table there are fewer than 950,000 distinct CDR3 sequences, 30% to 35% of which are singletons. The input for sequencing was cultured CD8+ T cells from PBMCs, taken from culture after CMV antigen stimulation. All receptors derive from a human donor in good health (CMV status not recorded). Some clones in this sample may be carry-over from other donors' samples.

The V and J genes are TRBV28 and TRBJ2-1; either TRBD1 or TRBD2 may fit D (8 bases each). The CDR3 loop spans 19 amino acids. Trimming removed 3 bases from V and 4 bases from J, with 25 bases in between. The germline gives CDR1 MDHEN, CDR2 SYDVKM. CDR3 protein: CASSFPSAGGRGPYNEQFF. For the CDR3, the DNA is TGTGCCAGCAGTTTTCCATCCGCGGGGGGCAGGGGGCCATACAATGAGCAGTTCTTC.

The chain uses TRBV2 and TRBJ2-3, with D tentatively TRBD1 or TRBD2 (5 bases each). The CDR3 loop spans 13 amino acids. Trimming took off 5 bases at V and 5 bases at J, with 11 bases between the two ends. Germline CDR1 and CDR2: SNHLY and FYNNEI. DNA of the CDR3: TGTGCCAGCAGTTTCGGGACCCTAGATACGCAGTATTTT. It specifies CASSFGTLDTQYF. Variable domain in full (rest from reference TRBV2 and TRBJ2-3): EPEVTQTPSHQVTQMGQEVILRCVPISNHLYFYWYRQILGQKVEFLVSFYNNEISEKSEIFDDQFSVERPDGSNFTLKIRSTKLEDSAMYFCASSFGTLDTQYFGPGTRLTVL.

This clonotype was counted a few times. The V call is TRBV7-6, the J call TRBJ2-1; 7 bases are shared with TRBD1. This CDR3 contains 15 residues. J was trimmed by 1 base and V by 4 bases; bases with no gene match: 4. CDR1 is SGHVS and CDR2 is FNYEAQ in the germline V gene. For the CDR3, the DNA is TGTGCCAGCAGCTATACAGGGGAATCCTACAATGAGCAGTTCTTC. Protein: CASSYTGESYNEQFF.

This clonotype was observed at least ten times. CDR3: CSARRRAGRGVRGYEQYV. For the CDR3, the DNA is TGCAGTGCTAGACGACGAGCAGGGAGAGGGGTTAGGGGTTACGAGCAGTACGTC. The chain is built from TRBV20-1 and TRBJ2-7; perhaps D is TRBD1 or TRBD2 (5 bases each). The germline V gene has CDR1 DFQATT and CDR2 SNEGSKA (reference sequence). CDR3 length: 18 residues. V lost 2 bases to trimming and J lost 4 bases, with 27 bases between them.

J is TRBJ2-2 and V is TRBV7-2; D tentatively reads TRBD1 or TRBD2 (5 bases each). The CDR3 consists of 15 residues. From germline, CDR1 is SGHTA and CDR2 FQGNSA. V lost 5 bases and J 8 bases, leaving 18 bases between the germline ends. The CDR3 loop is CASSEGPILPGELFF. The CDR3 nucleotides are TGTGCCAGCAGCGAGGGGCCTATTCTTCCTGGGGAGCTGTTTTTT.

The V call is TRBV20-1, the J call TRBJ2-7; a weak D match, TRBD1 (6 bases). CDR1 and CDR2 (germline): DFQATT, SNEGSKA (reference sequence). Trimming removed 1 base from V and 5 bases from J, with 12 bases in between. This CDR3 is built from 13 residues. CDR3 nucleotide sequence: TGCAGTGCTAGAGGGTGGGACACAAACGAGCAGTACTTC. Protein sequence: CSARGWDTNEQYF.

This sequence joins TRBV5-1 and TRBJ1-1; perhaps TRBD1 as D (5 bases). Trimming cost V 0 bases and J 1 base, with 13 bases left between them. Germline CDR1 SGHRS, CDR2 YFSETQ. The CDR3 has 16 amino acids. This CDR3 is CASSLGQGIKNTEAFF. In nucleotides, the CDR3 is TGCGCCAGCAGCTTGGGGCAGGGTATAAAGAACACTGAAGCTTTCTTT.

This clonotype has only a few counts. The gene calls are TRBV28 and TRBJ2-3; TRBD1 matches 7 bases. The germline V gene encodes CDR1 MDHEN and CDR2 SYDVKM. The CDR3 has 15 residues. V shed 3 bases and J 2 bases; nucleotides not matched to a gene: 5. The CDR3 protein is CASSLTGQTTDTQYF. The CDR3 region has the DNA TGTGCCAGCAGTTTGACGGGACAGACCACAGATACGCAGTATTTT.

This chain connects TRBV20-1 to TRBJ2-7, with D possibly called TRBD1 or TRBD2 (5 bases each). The CDR3 totals 14 residues. Trimming took 5 bases from V and 6 from J, leaving 20 bases between them. Germline assignment: CDR1 DFQATT and CDR2 SNEGSKA (reference sequence). The CDR3 sequence: CSAAPGADFTEQYV. In DNA form, the CDR3 reads TGCAGTGCTGCCCCCGGGGCTGATTTCACCGAGCAGTACGTC.

About this clonotype: Since a much larger clone is just one base distant, this may be a read error. The chain couples TRBV7-2 to TRBJ2-1; D is perhaps TRBD1 (5 bases). The CDR3 loop spans 15 amino acids. Germline CDR1 is SGHTA and CDR2 is FQGNSA. The CDR3 sequence: CASSHGASLYNGQFF. As DNA, the CDR3 is TGTGCCAGCAGTCATGGGGCCTCGTTGTACAATGGGCAGTTCTTC.

V is TRBV6-2 or TRBV6-3 and J is TRBJ2-4, with D possibly matching TRBD1 (6 bases). The germline V and J ends were trimmed by 7 bases and 1 base, with 14 bases remaining between them. In germline, CDR1 is MNHEY, CDR2 SVGEGT. This CDR3 region has 15 residues. Here the CDR3 reads CASTQGQGAKNIQYF. CDR3 nucleotide sequence: TGTGCCAGCACCCAGGGCCAGGGGGCCAAAAACATTCAGTACTTC.

In its sample, this clonotype was seen a few times. The chain has TRBV7-6 and TRBJ1-2; the D gene is possibly TRBD1 (5 bases). The V end lost 1 base, the J end lost 6 bases, and 15 bases lay between the germline ends. CDR1 and CDR2 from the germline V gene are SGHVS and FNYEAQ. The CDR3 runs to 15 residues. In nucleotides, the CDR3 is TGTGCCAGCAGCTTAGTCCCAGGGAGCGCCAATGGCTACACCTTC. It translates to CASSLVPGSANGYTF.

The chain employs TRBV6-8 and TRBJ2-5, with 8 bases that match TRBD2. Trimming took 0 bases from V and 5 from J; bases not matched to a gene: 5. The CDR3 length is 15 residues. CDR1 MNHGY and CDR2 SAAAGT come from the germline V gene. Here the CDR3 reads CASSYSGGGFETQYF. The CDR3 nucleotides are TGTGCCAGCAGTTACTCCGGGGGGGGATTTGAGACCCAGTACTTC.

J is TRBJ2-1 and V is TRBV19, with 7 bases fitting TRBD2. With V trimmed by 3 bases and J by 7 bases, 6 bases remained unmatched. This CDR3 contains 14 residues. The V gene's germline CDR1 is LNHDA and CDR2 SQIVND (reference sequence). The CDR3, as DNA: TGTGCCAGTAGTATCACGGGGGGTGGTAATGAGCAGTTCTTC. It translates to CASSITGGGNEQFF.

This clonotype turned up a few times. The DNA is omitted, as the CDR3 cannot be located on it reliably, and the CDR3 follows TCRdb's listing. This chain's CDR3 is CASSTSEGVGYTF. The chain carries TRBV6-5 and TRBJ1-2; the listed D gene, TRBD1, was not tested against the DNA. Germline V lookup: CDR1 MNHEY, CDR2 SVGAGI. The CDR3 is 13 residues long, ends included.

This clonotype occurred many times. This CDR3 reads CASSEPGQVYGYTF. Here the CDR3 DNA reads TGTGCCAGCAGTGAACCCGGCCAGGTCTATGGCTACACCTTC. V is TRBV12-3 or TRBV12-4 and J is TRBJ1-2; D gene unclear. V gave up 5 bases and J gave up 4 bases, with 14 bases separating them. The CDR3 totals 14 residues.

The genes are TRBV6-5 and TRBJ2-1; D may be TRBD2 (5 bases). This CDR3 is 16 amino acids long. The V end lost 4 bases, the J end lost 4 bases, and 17 bases lay between the germline ends. Germline V gene lookup returns CDR1 MNHEY and CDR2 SVGAGI. CDR3 amino acids: CASSSPRVEEYNEQFF. In nucleotides, the CDR3 is TGTGCCAGCAGTTCCCCCCGGGTGGAGGAATACAATGAGCAGTTCTTC.

The chain combines TRBV19 with TRBJ2-1, with a weak D call TRBD1 (5 bases). With 3 bases removed from V and 4 bases from J, the gap between germline ends came to 13 bases. Germline V gene lookup returns CDR1 LNHDA and CDR2 SQIVND (reference sequence). CDR3 size: 15 residues. The CDR3 DNA reads TGTGCCAGTAGTATGACAGCCAACCCATACAATGAGCAGTTCTTC. This encodes CASSMTANPYNEQFF.

This clonotype has only a few counts. CDR3 in amino acids: CASSYPGEGYEQYV. The CDR3, as DNA: TGTGCCAGCAGTTACCCGGGCGAAGGGTACGAGCAGTACGTC. This chain links TRBV6-2 or TRBV6-3 with TRBJ2-7, with unresolved D. Germline lookup yields CDR1 MNHEY and CDR2 SVGEGT. Trimming shortened V by 2 bases and J by 4 bases, and 12 bases separated the two germline ends. This CDR3 comprises 14 residues.

The chain combines TRBV3-1 with TRBJ1-1; 9 nucleotides line up with TRBD1. Germline CDR1 and CDR2: LGHDT and YNNKEL (reference sequence). There are 15 residues in the CDR3. V shed 5 bases and J 5 bases; nucleotides not matched to a gene: 9. CDR3 DNA: TGTGCCAGCAGCTTGTCCGGACAGGGGAGAACTGAAGCTTTCTTT. This translates into CASSLSGQGRTEAFF.

The rearrangement joins TRBV24-1 to TRBJ2-2, with D possibly TRBD1 on 5 matching bases. The CDR3 has 17 amino acids. Trimming took 4 bases from V and 0 from J, leaving 14 bases between them. Germline V CDR1 and CDR2: KGHDR, SFDVKD. The CDR3 here is CATSDPQGRSNTGELFF. The DNA of the CDR3 is TGTGCCACCAGTGACCCGCAGGGAAGATCGAACACCGGGGAGCTGTTTTTT.

The chain couples TRBV6-5 to TRBJ2-7; D is unresolved. This CDR3 comprises 13 residues. V was shortened by 5 bases and J by 1 base, with 9 bases between the two germline ends. Germline V gene data show CDR1 as MNHEY and CDR2 as SVGAGI. The CDR3: CASSVGESYEQYF. The CDR3 nucleotides read TGTGCCAGCAGTGTTGGCGAATCCTACGAGCAGTACTTC.

The chain is built from TRBV9 and TRBJ2-7; no definite D call. Trimming took 4 bases from V and 3 from J, leaving 14 bases between them. Germline lookup yields CDR1 SGDLS and CDR2 YYNGEE. This CDR3 comprises 14 residues. The CDR3 here is CASSTRAGGYEQYF. DNA of the CDR3: TGTGCCAGCAGCACCCGCGCAGGTGGCTACGAGCAGTACTTC.

This clonotype was picked up many times. The chain carries TRBV7-9 and TRBJ2-5, with 11 bases identical to TRBD1. The CDR3 spans 15 residues. Germline values: CDR1 SEHNR, CDR2 FQNEAQ (reference sequence). Losses at the gene ends were 4 bases for V and 5 bases for J; bases not matched to a gene: 6. CDR3 in DNA: TGTGCCAGCAGCTACTGGACAGGGGGCGTTGAGACCCAGTACTTC. This sequence encodes CASSYWTGGVETQYF.

V gene TRBV27 combines with J gene TRBJ2-1; weak D call: TRBD2 (7 bases). CDR1 is MNHEY and CDR2 is SMNVEV in the germline V gene (reference sequence). The CDR3 has 17 residues. The V end lost 1 base, the J end lost 9 bases, and 22 bases lay between the germline ends. CDR3 sequence reads: CASSLLGGGPSVGEQFF. In nucleotides, the CDR3 is TGTGCCAGCAGTTTATTGGGGGGGGGGCCTTCGGTAGGTGAGCAGTTCTTC.

The chain has TRBV29-1 and TRBJ2-6; D gene uncertain. The CDR3 contains 16 residues. The V end was cut by 1 base, the J end by 3 bases, with 13 bases between. Germline V gene sequence: CDR1 SQVTM, CDR2 ANQGSEA. The CDR3 DNA reads as TGCAGCGTTGAAGCCGACCCGGATGGTGGGGCCAACGTCCTGACTTTC. It codes for CSVEADPDGGANVLTF.

The V call is TRBV2, the J call TRBJ2-5; the D is unclear. With 8 bases removed from V and 2 bases from J, the gap between germline ends came to 6 bases. This CDR3 is 11 amino acids long. Germline V gene lookup returns CDR1 SNHLY and CDR2 FYNNEI. CDR3: CASDRQETQYF. CDR3 bases: TGTGCCAGCGACCGGCAAGAGACCCAGTACTTC.

This clonotype has only a few counts. The V call is TRBV5-4, the J call TRBJ1-1; TRBD1 is a possible D gene (6 bases). Trimming cost V 5 bases and J 0 bases, with 14 bases left between them. This CDR3 comprises 15 residues. From germline, CDR1 is SGHNT and CDR2 YYREEE (reference sequence). CDR3 bases: TGTGCCAGCAGTTTTGGGGAGGGGGTGAACACTGAAGCTTTCTTT. Its protein is CASSFGEGVNTEAFF.

The CDR3 loop reads CASTNSGELFF. In DNA, the CDR3 is TGTGCCAGCACCAACTCCGGGGAGCTGTTTTTT. This chain uses TRBV6-4 with TRBJ2-2; D call uncertain. The CDR3 has 11 residues. Looked up from germline, CDR1 is MRHNA and CDR2 is SNTAGT. Trimming removed 7 bases at V and 6 bases at J, with 6 bases between.

This clonotype was seen only a few times. This chain links TRBV27 with TRBJ1-5; D unclear. The V gene's germline CDR1 is MNHEY and CDR2 SMNVEV (reference sequence). The CDR3 runs to 15 residues. V dropped 2 bases and J dropped 0 bases, with 8 bases sitting between them. CDR3 amino acids: CASSLRFDSNQPQHF. In DNA form, the CDR3 reads TGTGCCAGCAGTTTAAGATTTGATAGCAATCAGCCCCAGCATTTT.

V is TRBV11-3 and J is TRBJ2-1; D remains ambiguous. This CDR3 is built from 14 residues. Trimming pared 5 bases from V and 6 bases from J, leaving 14 bases between. CDR1 and CDR2 from the germline V gene are SGHNT and YENEEA. CDR3 nucleotides: TGTGCCAGCAGCCCGCAAGATCGGCCCAATGAGCAGTTCTTC. Its protein product is CASSPQDRPNEQFF.

The CDR3 DNA is TGTGCCAGCAGTGAAAAGGACAGGGGAACCTATGGCTACACCTTC. This gives the protein CASSEKDRGTYGYTF. V gene TRBV2 combines with J gene TRBJ1-2; TRBD1 aligns across 9 bases. Germline CDR1 SNHLY, CDR2 FYNNEI. There are 15 residues in the CDR3. Germline trimming cut 2 bases from V and 4 bases from J; bases unmatched to any gene: 5.